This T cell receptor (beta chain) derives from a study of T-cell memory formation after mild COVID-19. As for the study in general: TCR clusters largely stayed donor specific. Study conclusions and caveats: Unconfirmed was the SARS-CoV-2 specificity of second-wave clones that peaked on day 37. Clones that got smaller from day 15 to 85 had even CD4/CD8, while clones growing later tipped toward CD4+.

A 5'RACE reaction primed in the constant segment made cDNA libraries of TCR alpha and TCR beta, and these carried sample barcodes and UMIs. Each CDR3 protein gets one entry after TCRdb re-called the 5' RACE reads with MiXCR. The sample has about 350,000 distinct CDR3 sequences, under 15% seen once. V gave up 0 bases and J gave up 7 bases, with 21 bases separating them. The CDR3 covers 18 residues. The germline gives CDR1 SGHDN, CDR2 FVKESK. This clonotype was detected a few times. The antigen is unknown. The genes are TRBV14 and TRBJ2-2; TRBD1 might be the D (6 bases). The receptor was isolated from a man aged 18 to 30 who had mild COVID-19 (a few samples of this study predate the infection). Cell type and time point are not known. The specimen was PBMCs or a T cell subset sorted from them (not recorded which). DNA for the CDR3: TGTGCCAGCAGCCAAGATCGGGGCAGGGGACATTTTCGCGGGGAGCTGTTTTTT. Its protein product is CASSQDRGRGHFRGELFF.